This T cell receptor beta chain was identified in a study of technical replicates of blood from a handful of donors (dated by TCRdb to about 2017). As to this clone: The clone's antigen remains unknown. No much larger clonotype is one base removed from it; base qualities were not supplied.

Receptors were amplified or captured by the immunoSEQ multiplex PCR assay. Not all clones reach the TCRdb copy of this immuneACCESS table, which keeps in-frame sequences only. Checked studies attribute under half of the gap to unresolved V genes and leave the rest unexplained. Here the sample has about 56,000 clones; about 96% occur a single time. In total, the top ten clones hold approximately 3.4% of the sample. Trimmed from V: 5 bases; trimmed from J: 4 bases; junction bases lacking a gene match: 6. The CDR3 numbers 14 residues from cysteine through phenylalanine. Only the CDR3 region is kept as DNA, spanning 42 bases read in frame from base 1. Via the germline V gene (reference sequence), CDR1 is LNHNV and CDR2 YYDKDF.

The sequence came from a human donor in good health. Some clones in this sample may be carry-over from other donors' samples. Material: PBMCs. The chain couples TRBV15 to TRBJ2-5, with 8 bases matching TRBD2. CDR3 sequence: CATSFRSGAETQYF. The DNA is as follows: TGTGCCACCAGCTTTCGTAGCGGGGCAGAGACCCAGTACTTC.